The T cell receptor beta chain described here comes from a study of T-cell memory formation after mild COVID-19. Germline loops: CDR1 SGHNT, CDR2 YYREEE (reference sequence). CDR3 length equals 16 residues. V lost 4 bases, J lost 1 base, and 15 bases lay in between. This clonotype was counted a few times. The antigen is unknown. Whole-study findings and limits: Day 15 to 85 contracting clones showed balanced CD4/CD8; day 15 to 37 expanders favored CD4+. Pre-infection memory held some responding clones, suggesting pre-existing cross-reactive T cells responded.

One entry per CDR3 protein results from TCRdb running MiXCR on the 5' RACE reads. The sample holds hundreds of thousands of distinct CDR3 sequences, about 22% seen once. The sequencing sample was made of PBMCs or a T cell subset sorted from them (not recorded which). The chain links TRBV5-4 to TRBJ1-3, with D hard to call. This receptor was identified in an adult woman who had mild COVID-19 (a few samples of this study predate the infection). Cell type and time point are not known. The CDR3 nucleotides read TGTGCCAGCAGCCCTGCCACCATTGGGTCTGGAAACACCATATATTTT. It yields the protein CASSPATIGSGNTIYF. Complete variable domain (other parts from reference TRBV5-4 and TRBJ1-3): ETGVTQSPTHLIKTRGQQVTLRCSSQSGHNTVSWYQQALGQGPQFIFQYYREEENGRGNFPPRFSGLQFPNYSSELNVNALELDDSALYLCASSPATIGSGNTIYFGEGSWLTVV.